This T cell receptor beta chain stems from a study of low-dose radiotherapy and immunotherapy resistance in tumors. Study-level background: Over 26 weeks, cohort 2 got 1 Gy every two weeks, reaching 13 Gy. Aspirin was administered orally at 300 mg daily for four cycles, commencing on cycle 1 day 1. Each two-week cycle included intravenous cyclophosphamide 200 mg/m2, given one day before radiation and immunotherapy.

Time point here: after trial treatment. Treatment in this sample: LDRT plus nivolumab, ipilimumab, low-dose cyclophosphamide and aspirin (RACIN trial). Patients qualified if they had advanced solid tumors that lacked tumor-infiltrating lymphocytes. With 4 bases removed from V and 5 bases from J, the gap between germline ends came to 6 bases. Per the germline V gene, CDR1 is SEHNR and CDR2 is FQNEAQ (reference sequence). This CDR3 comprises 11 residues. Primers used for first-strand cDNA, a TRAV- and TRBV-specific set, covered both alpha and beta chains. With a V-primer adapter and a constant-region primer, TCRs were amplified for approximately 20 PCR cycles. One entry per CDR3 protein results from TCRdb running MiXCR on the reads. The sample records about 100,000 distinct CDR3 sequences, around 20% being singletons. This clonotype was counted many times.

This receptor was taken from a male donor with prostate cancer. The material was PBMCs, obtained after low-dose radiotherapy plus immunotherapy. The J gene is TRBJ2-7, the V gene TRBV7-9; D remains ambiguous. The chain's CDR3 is CASSSIHEQYF. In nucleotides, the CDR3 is TGTGCCAGCAGCTCCATTCACGAGCAGTACTTC.